This TCR beta chain was recorded in a study of Graves' ophthalmopathy and Graves' hyperthyroidism. General study findings and limits: The 13-signature model separated ophthalmopathy from stable hyperthyroidism at approximately 89% sensitivity and roughly 83% specificity. The model forecast ophthalmopathy progression, reaching roughly 65% sensitivity and 72% to 75% specificity. Detection in blood was also observed for most expanded thyroid clonotypes above 0.001 frequency.

Notes on this clonotype: What it binds is not known.

The authors isolated PBMCs from 9.5 to 10 ml of fresh peripheral blood. Amplification of TCR beta CDR3 regions used RNA transcripts. An opening RT-PCR round employed HTBI primers and preceded a second-round multiplex PCR. One entry per CDR3 protein, called by TCRdb with MiXCR from the multiplex PCR reads. The sample contains around 40,000 distinct CDR3 sequences, about 50% of which appear only once. The origin of this receptor is an adult man with Graves' ophthalmopathy. Sequenced sample: peripheral blood.

The CDR3 DNA is TGCAGTGCTAGAGATCTGGTTTCAGGGGGAGGTGAGCAGTACTTC. The encoded protein is CSARDLVSGGGEQYF. The rearrangement links TRBV20-1 to TRBJ2-7, with a possible D match to TRBD1 (7 bases). Germline assignment: CDR1 DFQATT and CDR2 SNEGSKA (reference sequence). This CDR3 contains 15 residues. Trimming removed 0 bases at V and 7 bases at J, with 19 bases between.